This is a list of T cell receptor beta chains from one sample in a study of cytomegalovirus exposure and HLA in healthy donors. The method was immunoSEQ multiplex PCR; TCRdb's version includes in-frame clones alone and lacks a portion of them. The table has around 53,000 clones, 80% to 85% seen once. Specimen: PBMCs. These receptors came from a man aged 30 to 39 in good health and CMV-seronegative. The CDR3 runs from the conserved cysteine through the conserved F or W. A D gene is named only where the DNA matches it firmly. Expanded clones are given a class, and other clones once, few, many or no size at all.

TRBJ1-3 | NA | TRBV18 | TRBD1 | TGTGCCAGCTCACCGGGACAGGGGCAAGGAAACACCATATATTTT | CASSPGQGQGNTIYF
TRBJ1-1 | few | TRBV5-1 | TRBD1 | TGCGCCAGCAGCTTGGAGGGGGCGGCGGGCACTGAAGCTTTCTTT | CASSLEGAAGTEAFF
TRBJ2-3 | NA | TRBV19 | NA | TGTGCCAGTAGTATTTCGCCCGGGGATACGCAGTATTTT | CASSISPGDTQYF
TRBJ1-1 | NA | TRBV18 | NA | TGTGCCAGCTCACCTAACCCGCAGTTTCAAGCTTTCTTT | CASSPNPQFQAFF
TRBJ2-2 | once | TRBV5-1 | NA | TGCGCCAGCACCTCTGGGGGCGGGAACACCGGGGAGCTGTTTTTT | CASTSGGGNTGELFF
TRBJ1-5 | once | TRBV2 | NA | TGTGCCAGCAGGGGGAGTAGCAATCAGCCCCAGCATTTT | CASRGSSNQPQHF
TRBJ1-2 | NA | TRBV28 | NA | TGTGCCAGCAGTTCCCCGGCGGACAGCCTTTATGGCTACACCTTC | CASSSPADSLYGYTF
TRBJ2-3 | NA | TRBV7-6 | TRBD2 | TGTGCCAGCAGCCCAGCGGGAGGCACAGATACGCAGTATTTT | CASSPAGGTDTQYF
TRBJ2-5 | NA | TRBV2 | TRBD1 | TGTGCCAGCAGTATTGGACAGGGTCCAGAGACCCAGTACTTC | CASSIGQGPETQYF
TRBJ1-1 | NA | TRBV29-1 | NA | TGCAGCGTTGAAGGGGCGCCGAACACTGAAGCTTTCTTT | CSVEGAPNTEAFF
TRBJ1-1 | NA | TRBV6-1 | NA | TGTGCCAGCAGTGAAGGAAGTATAGGGGTTGAGACTGAAGCTTTCTTT | CASSEGSIGVETEAFF
TRBJ1-5 | NA | TRBV5-6 | NA | TGTGCCAGCAGCTCAAAGACAGGCCATAGCAATCAGCCCCAGCATTTT | CASSSKTGHSNQPQHF
TRBJ2-7 | once | TRBV15 | NA | TGTGCCACCAGCAGAGGACAGTTAAAGTACTTC | CATSRGQLKYF
TRBJ1-4 | NA | TRBV28 | NA | TGTGCCAGCAGTTTCTCCCCCAGGGGAGATGAAAAACTGTTTTTT | CASSFSPRGDEKLFF
TRBJ1-2 | NA | TRBV2 | NA | TGTGCCAGCGTACAGGACGCTTCGAGTTATGGCTACACCTTC | CASVQDASSYGYTF
TRBJ2-2 | medium-sized | TRBV2 | NA | TGTGCCAGCATTCAAAGAGGGAGCACCGGGGAGCTGTTTTTT | CASIQRGSTGELFF
TRBJ2-3 | NA | TRBV18 | NA | TGTGCCAGCTCACCGAGCGGAATCACAGATACGCAGTATTTT | CASSPSGITDTQYF
TRBJ2-5 | NA | TRBV6-1 | TRBD1 | TGTGCCAGCAGTGGCAATGCGCGCTGGACAGGGGAACAGACCCAGTACTTC | CASSGNARWTGEQTQYF
TRBJ1-2 | NA | TRBV27 | NA | TGTGCCAGCAGTTTATGGGTCTGGTCGAGGGTTATGGACTATGGCTACACCTTC | CASSLWVWSRVMDYGYTF
TRBJ1-1 | NA | TRBV7-3 | NA | TGTGCCAGCAGCTTAACGTCAGGGTCGGAGACTGAAGCTTTCTTT | CASSLTSGSETEAFF
TRBJ1-2 | NA | TRBV11-2 | TRBD1 | TGTGCCAGCAGCTTAGGAGGGGGCGCGTGGGGCTACACCTTC | CASSLGGGAWGYTF
TRBJ2-3 | NA | TRBV6-5 | TRBD2 | TGTGCCAGCAGTTCAAGACTAGCGGGGGGCGTAGATACGCAGTATTTT | CASSSRLAGGVDTQYF
TRBJ2-7 | NA | TRBV6-5 | NA | TGTGCCAGCAGTCGACAGCCTTATTCCTACGAGCAGTACTTC | CASSRQPYSYEQYF
TRBJ2-1 | NA | TRBV5-1 | NA | TGCGCCAGCAGCCTAAGACCTTCAGGGGAGTCATACAATGAGCAGTTCTTC | CASSLRPSGESYNEQFF
TRBJ2-1 | NA | TRBV2 | NA | TGTGCCAGCAGGGGCGTTAGCTCCTACAATGAGCAGTTCTTC | CASRGVSSYNEQFF
TRBJ1-5 | few | TRBV7-2 | NA | TGTGCCAGCAGCTTGCGGGGTATCGGACAAAATCAGCCCCAGCATTTT | CASSLRGIGQNQPQHF
TRBJ1-4 | NA | TRBV19 | NA | TGTGCCAGTAGTATTTTCCATAATGAAAAACTGTTTTTT | CASSIFHNEKLFF
TRBJ2-2 | NA | TRBV27 | NA | TGTGCCAGCAGCTTCACCCCTGGACTGAGCACCGGGGAGCTGTTTTTT | CASSFTPGLSTGELFF